The clone carrying this T cell receptor (beta chain) has a handful of counts. There are 16 residues in the CDR3. The V and J ends lost 6 bases and 8 bases, in that order; junction bases with no gene match: 15. Germline V lookup: CDR1 LNHDA, CDR2 SQIVND (reference sequence). The sample comes from a study of blood T cell repertoires in COVID-19. Looking at the study overall: Donors in the United States, Italy and Spain gave samples during acute or convalescent COVID-19. PBMCs, B-cell-depleted T cells, or T cells provided the cDNA or gDNA that made up the material.

In the original workflow: Nucleated cell counts were estimated from reference gene primer amplification. Sequencing used immunoSEQ multiplex PCR; TCRdb keeps in-frame clones, though not all of them. V and J calls and clone size are as listed in that table; D and trimming were resolved from the DNA. The sample carries approximately 30,000 clones, 76% recorded once. The TCR was taken from a man between 65 and 79 years old with acute or convalescent COVID-19. J is TRBJ2-2 and V is TRBV19; 7 positions match TRBD2. The sample taken for sequencing was peripheral blood. The CDR3 here is CASSMGRADFRGELFF. The CDR3 DNA reads TGTGCCAGTAGCATGGGGAGGGCCGACTTCAGGGGGGAGCTGTTTTTT. Looking up the rest from reference TRBV19 and TRBJ2-2 gives the full variable domain: DGGITQSPKYLFRKEGQNVTLSCEQNLNHDAMYWYRQDPGQGLRLIYYSQIVNDFQKGDIAEGYSVSREKKESFPLTVTSAQKNPTAFYLCASSMGRADFRGELFFGEGSRLTVL.